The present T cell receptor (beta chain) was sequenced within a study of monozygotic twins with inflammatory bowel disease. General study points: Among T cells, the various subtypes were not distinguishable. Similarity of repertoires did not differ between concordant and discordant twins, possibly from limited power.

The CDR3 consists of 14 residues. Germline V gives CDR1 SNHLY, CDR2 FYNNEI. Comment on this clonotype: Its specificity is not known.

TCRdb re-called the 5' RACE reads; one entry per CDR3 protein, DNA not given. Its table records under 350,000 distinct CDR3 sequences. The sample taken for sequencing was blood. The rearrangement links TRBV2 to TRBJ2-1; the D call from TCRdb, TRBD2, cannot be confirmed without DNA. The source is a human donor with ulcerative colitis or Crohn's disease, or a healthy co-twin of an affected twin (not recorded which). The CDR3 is CASTRDYPRGEQFF.